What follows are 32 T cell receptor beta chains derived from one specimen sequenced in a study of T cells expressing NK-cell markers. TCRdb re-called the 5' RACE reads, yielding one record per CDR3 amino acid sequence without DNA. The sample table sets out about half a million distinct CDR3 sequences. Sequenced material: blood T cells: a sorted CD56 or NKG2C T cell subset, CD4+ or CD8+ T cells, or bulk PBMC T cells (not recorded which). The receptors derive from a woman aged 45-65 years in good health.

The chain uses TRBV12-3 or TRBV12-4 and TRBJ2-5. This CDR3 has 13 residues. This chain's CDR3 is CASSLLDGETQYF.

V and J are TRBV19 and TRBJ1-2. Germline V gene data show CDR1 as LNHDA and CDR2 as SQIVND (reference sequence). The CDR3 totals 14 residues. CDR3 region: CASSIEGGQFGYTF.

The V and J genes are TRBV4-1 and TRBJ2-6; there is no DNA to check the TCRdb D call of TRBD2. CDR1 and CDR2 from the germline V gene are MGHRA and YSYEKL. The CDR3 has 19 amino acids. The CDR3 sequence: CASSQSNSGRATGANVLTF.

CDR3 loop: CASSTMTGMNSGELFF. The chain carries TRBV7-8 and TRBJ2-2; there is no DNA to check the TCRdb D call of TRBD1. CDR3 length: 16 residues. The V gene's germline CDR1 is SGHVS and CDR2 FQNEAQ.

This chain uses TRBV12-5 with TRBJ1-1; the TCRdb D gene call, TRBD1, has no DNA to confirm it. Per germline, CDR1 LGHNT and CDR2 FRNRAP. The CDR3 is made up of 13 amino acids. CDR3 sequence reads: CASGLVVTGEAFF.

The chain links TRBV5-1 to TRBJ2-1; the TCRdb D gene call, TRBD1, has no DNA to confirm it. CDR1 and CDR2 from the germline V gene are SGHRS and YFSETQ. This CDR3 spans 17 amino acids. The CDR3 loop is CASSFIPGHQSYNEQFF.

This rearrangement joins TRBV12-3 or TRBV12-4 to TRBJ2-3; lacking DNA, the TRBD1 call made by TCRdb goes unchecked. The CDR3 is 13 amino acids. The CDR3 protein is CASRSGTALPQYF.

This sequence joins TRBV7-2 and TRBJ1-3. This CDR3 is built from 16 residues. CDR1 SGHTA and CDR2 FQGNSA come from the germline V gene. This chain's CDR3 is CASSLVAGNSGNTIYF.

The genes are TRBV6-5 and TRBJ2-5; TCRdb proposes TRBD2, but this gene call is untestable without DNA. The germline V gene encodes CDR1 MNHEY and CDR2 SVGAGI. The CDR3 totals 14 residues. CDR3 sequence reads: CASSYTSGQETQYF.

The CDR3 sequence is CSAKRQGNSPLHF. The genes are TRBV20-1 and TRBJ1-6; TCRdb reports TRBD1, a call that lacks DNA to check it against. The germline CDR1 and CDR2 sequences are DFQATT and SNEGSKA (reference sequence). The CDR3 extends over 13 amino acids.

The CDR3 protein is CASNGGGATGELFF. The rearrangement links TRBV19 to TRBJ2-2; TCRdb lists TRBD1, though no DNA is available to test this call. The germline CDR1 and CDR2 sequences are LNHDA and SQIVND (reference sequence). CDR3 size: 14 residues.

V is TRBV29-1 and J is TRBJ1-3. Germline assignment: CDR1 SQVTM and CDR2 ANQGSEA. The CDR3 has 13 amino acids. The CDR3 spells CSVGGGLGNTIYF.

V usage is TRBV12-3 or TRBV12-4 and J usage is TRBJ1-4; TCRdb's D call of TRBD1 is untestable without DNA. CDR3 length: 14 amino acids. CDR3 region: CASSPGQMTEKLFF.

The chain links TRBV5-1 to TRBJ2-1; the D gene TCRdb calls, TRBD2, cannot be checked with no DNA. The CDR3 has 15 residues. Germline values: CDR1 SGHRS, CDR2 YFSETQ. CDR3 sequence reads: CASSSASGPGNEQFF.

The CDR3: CASSPPPGKRASTDTQYF. The V and J genes are TRBV28 and TRBJ2-3; TCRdb's D gene call, TRBD1, goes unchecked for lack of DNA. The CDR3 length is 18 residues. Per the germline V gene, CDR1 is MDHEN and CDR2 is SYDVKM.

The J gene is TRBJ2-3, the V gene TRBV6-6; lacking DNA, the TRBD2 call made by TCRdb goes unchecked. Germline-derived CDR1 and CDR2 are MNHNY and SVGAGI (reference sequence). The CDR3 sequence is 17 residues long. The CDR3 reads CASSYSSPSGSSDTQYF.

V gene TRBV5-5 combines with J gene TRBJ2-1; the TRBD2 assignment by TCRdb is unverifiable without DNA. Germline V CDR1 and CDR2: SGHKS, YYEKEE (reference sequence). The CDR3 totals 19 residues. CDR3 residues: CASSSQPPPTSSPYNEQFF.

CDR3 in amino acids: CASSRGGLNTEAFF. V is TRBV5-5 and J is TRBJ1-1. In germline, CDR1 is SGHKS, CDR2 YYEKEE (reference sequence). This CDR3 is 14 amino acids long.

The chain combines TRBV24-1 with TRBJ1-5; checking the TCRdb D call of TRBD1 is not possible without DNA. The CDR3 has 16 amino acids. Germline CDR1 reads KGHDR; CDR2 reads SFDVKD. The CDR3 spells CATSDSSRGPRQPQHF.

CDR3 in amino acids: CASSEPGHRTLYGYTF. This chain uses TRBV12-3 or TRBV12-4 with TRBJ1-2; lacking DNA, the TRBD1 call made by TCRdb goes unchecked. The CDR3 consists of 16 residues.

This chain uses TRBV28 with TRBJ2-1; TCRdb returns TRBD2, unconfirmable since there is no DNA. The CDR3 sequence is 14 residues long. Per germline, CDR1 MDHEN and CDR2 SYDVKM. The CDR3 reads CASSPRDWRNEQFF.

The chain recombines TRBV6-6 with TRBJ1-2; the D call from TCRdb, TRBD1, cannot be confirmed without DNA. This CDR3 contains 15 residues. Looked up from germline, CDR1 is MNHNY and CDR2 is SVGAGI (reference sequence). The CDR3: CASSQQGASNYGYTF.

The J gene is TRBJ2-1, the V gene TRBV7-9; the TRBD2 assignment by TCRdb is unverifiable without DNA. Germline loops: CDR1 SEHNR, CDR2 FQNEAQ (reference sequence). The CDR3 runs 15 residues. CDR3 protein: CASFPAGVGANEQFF.

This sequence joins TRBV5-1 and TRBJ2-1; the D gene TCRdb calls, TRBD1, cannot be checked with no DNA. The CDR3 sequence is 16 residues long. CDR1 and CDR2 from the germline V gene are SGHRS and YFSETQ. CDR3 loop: CASTPIHGPGYNEQFF.

The CDR3 protein is CALRGPTDTEAFF. The chain is built from TRBV10-3 and TRBJ1-1. Germline V lookup: CDR1 ENHRY, CDR2 SYGVKD. The CDR3 contains 13 residues.

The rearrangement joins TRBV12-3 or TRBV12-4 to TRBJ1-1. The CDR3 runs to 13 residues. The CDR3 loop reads CASRQHLNTEAFF.

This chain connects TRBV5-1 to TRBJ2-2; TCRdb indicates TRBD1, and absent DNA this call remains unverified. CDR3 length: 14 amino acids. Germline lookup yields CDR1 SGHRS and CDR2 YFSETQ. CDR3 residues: CASTTGANTGELFF. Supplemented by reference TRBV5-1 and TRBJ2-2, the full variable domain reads KAGVTQTPRYLIKTRGQQVTLSCSPISGHRSVSWYQQTPGQGLQFLFEYFSETQRNKGNFPGRFSGRQFSNSRSEMNVSTLELGDSALYLCASTTGANTGELFFGEGSRLTVL.

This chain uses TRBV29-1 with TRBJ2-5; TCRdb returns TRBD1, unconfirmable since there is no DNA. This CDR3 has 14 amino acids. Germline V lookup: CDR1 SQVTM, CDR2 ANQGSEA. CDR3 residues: CSVEGQGAKETQYF.

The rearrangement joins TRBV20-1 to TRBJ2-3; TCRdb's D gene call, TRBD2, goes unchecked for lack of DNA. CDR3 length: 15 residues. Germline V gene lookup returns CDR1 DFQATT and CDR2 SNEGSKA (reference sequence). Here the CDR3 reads CSAGKLAGGRDTQYF.

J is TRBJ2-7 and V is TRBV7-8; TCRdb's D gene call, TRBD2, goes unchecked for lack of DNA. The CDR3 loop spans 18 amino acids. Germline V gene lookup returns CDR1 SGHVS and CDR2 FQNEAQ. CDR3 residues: CASSLGRAGGRSFYEQYF.

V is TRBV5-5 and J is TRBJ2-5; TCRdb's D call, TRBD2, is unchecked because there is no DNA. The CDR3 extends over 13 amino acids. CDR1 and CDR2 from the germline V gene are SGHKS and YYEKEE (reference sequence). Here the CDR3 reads CASTYGTQETQYF.

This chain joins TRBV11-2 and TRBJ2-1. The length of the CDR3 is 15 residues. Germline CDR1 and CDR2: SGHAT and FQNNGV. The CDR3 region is CASSFGSGFYNEQFF.